Below, 32 T cell receptor beta chains from the same sample are listed, as sequenced in a study of T cells expressing NK-cell markers. TCRdb processed the 5' RACE reads again and assigns one entry to each CDR3 protein, with no DNA. The sample table includes approximately 440,000 distinct CDR3 sequences. The specimen was blood T cells: a sorted CD56 or NKG2C T cell subset, CD4+ or CD8+ T cells, or bulk PBMC T cells (not recorded which). The origin of the receptors is a woman in her forties or fifties in good health.

V gene TRBV5-1 combines with J gene TRBJ2-7; TCRdb indicates TRBD2, and absent DNA this call remains unverified. The germline V gene has CDR1 SGHRS and CDR2 YFSETQ. CDR3 size: 14 residues. CDR3 sequence reads: CASGAGLAVYEQYF.

The V and J genes are TRBV5-6 and TRBJ2-6. CDR3 length: 16 amino acids. From germline, CDR1 is SGHDT and CDR2 YYEEEE. The CDR3 spells CASSWGRGIGANVLTF.

The chain uses TRBV5-1 and TRBJ2-1; TCRdb returns TRBD2, unconfirmable since there is no DNA. The CDR3 covers 16 residues. CDR1 is SGHRS, CDR2 YFSETQ, per germline. The CDR3 spells CASSAGTTPSYNEQFF.

This sequence joins TRBV11-3 and TRBJ2-1; without DNA, the TCRdb call of TRBD2 cannot be checked. This CDR3 has 15 amino acids. The germline V gene has CDR1 SGHNT and CDR2 YENEEA. CDR3 residues: CASSFSSGILNEQFF.

This chain joins TRBV7-9 and TRBJ2-3. The germline CDR1 and CDR2 sequences are SEHNR and FQNEAQ (reference sequence). The CDR3 contains 15 residues. This chain's CDR3 is CASSLNPVGTDTQYF.

The rearrangement joins TRBV11-2 to TRBJ1-1. The CDR3 runs 13 residues. Germline CDR1 SGHAT, CDR2 FQNNGV. This CDR3 is CASSSSSGNRAFF.

This rearrangement joins TRBV10-3 to TRBJ2-2; there is no DNA to check the TCRdb D call of TRBD2. There are 17 residues in the CDR3. Germline-derived CDR1 and CDR2 are ENHRY and SYGVKD. The CDR3 spells CAISEFSGSGNTGELFF.

V is TRBV7-3 and J is TRBJ2-1; no DNA is available, so the TRBD2 call from TCRdb remains unchecked. This CDR3 spans 17 amino acids. Germline CDR1 and CDR2: SGHTA and FQGTGA. The CDR3 is CASSPGLAGTFYNEQFF.

The chain couples TRBV28 to TRBJ2-1; with no DNA, the TCRdb D assignment of TRBD1 cannot be verified. The germline V gene encodes CDR1 MDHEN and CDR2 SYDVKM. There are 12 residues in the CDR3. The CDR3 sequence is CASSLPGDREFF.

The chain recombines TRBV15 with TRBJ2-7; without DNA, the TCRdb call of TRBD2 cannot be checked. Germline V gene lookup returns CDR1 LNHNV and CDR2 YYDKDF (reference sequence). This CDR3 is built from 14 residues. CDR3 sequence: CATSRDFEGYEQYF.

The chain uses TRBV24-1 and TRBJ2-2. The CDR3 has 15 residues. From germline, CDR1 is KGHDR and CDR2 SFDVKD. The CDR3 region is CATSDFGANTGELFF.

This sequence joins TRBV12-5 and TRBJ1-1. The CDR3 is 14 residues long. Germline CDR1 is LGHNT and CDR2 is FRNRAP. CDR3 protein: CASGLDSSTTEAFF.

V gene TRBV29-1 combines with J gene TRBJ2-1; TCRdb indicates TRBD2, and absent DNA this call remains unverified. The CDR3 loop spans 15 amino acids. Germline CDR1 is SQVTM and CDR2 is ANQGSEA. The CDR3 sequence: CSVGLLAISLDEQFF.

CDR3 loop: CASSLGEQNTQYF. This chain connects TRBV12-3 or TRBV12-4 to TRBJ2-3; checking the TCRdb D call of TRBD1 is not possible without DNA. The CDR3 spans 13 residues.

The genes are TRBV7-2 and TRBJ2-5; TCRdb's D gene call, TRBD2, goes unchecked for lack of DNA. CDR3 size: 14 residues. From germline, CDR1 is SGHTA and CDR2 FQGNSA. CDR3 sequence reads: CASSTTSAQETQYF. Variable domain in full (rest from reference TRBV7-2 and TRBJ2-5): GAGVSQSPSNKVTEKGKDVELRCDPISGHTALYWYRQSLGQGLEFLIYFQGNSAPDKSGLPSDRFSAERTGGSVSTLTIQRTQQEDSAVYLCASSTTSAQETQYFGPGTRLLVL.

The chain links TRBV6-2 or TRBV6-3 to TRBJ1-1; the D call of TRBD1 rests on TCRdb alone, since no DNA is present to check it. This CDR3 contains 14 residues. CDR1 is MNHEY and CDR2 is SVGEGT in the germline V gene. The CDR3 protein is CASSYSTDSRTPFF.

The CDR3 loop is CASSFRRGVTDTQYF. The chain employs TRBV5-1 and TRBJ2-3; TCRdb reports TRBD1, a call that lacks DNA to check it against. The CDR3 spans 15 residues. CDR1 SGHRS and CDR2 YFSETQ come from the germline V gene.

The V and J genes are TRBV20-1 and TRBJ2-1; the TCRdb call, TRBD2, lacks DNA for checking. Germline V gives CDR1 DFQATT, CDR2 SNEGSKA (reference sequence). The CDR3 has 14 residues. This CDR3 reads CSGVEWAGYNEQFF.

This chain connects TRBV28 to TRBJ2-4; TCRdb lists TRBD2, though no DNA is available to test this call. CDR3 length: 16 amino acids. The germline V gene has CDR1 MDHEN and CDR2 SYDVKM. The CDR3 sequence: CASSLGTRQPKNIQYF.

The chain joins TRBV6-5 to TRBJ1-1; TCRdb designates TRBD1, a call that cannot be tested without DNA. Germline V lookup: CDR1 MNHEY, CDR2 SVGAGI. This CDR3 spans 14 amino acids. CDR3 sequence reads: CASRPEGVGTEAFF.

The V gene is TRBV6-1, the J gene TRBJ1-1; TCRdb's D call, TRBD1, is unchecked because there is no DNA. This CDR3 region has 12 residues. The germline V gene has CDR1 MNHNS and CDR2 SASEGT. The CDR3 protein is CASSTYRREAFF.

J is TRBJ1-1 and V is TRBV20-1. The germline gives CDR1 DFQATT, CDR2 SNEGSKA (reference sequence). CDR3 length: 15 amino acids. CDR3 region: CSATPPDGLNTEAFF.

The CDR3 sequence is CASSLGGAGTYNEQFF. The chain couples TRBV7-7 to TRBJ2-1; TCRdb lists TRBD1, though no DNA is available to test this call. The germline gives CDR1 SSHAT, CDR2 FNYEAQ (reference sequence). The CDR3 length is 16 residues.

The gene calls are TRBV12-3 or TRBV12-4 and TRBJ1-1; the TRBD1 assignment by TCRdb is unverifiable without DNA. CDR3 size: 14 residues. The CDR3 sequence is CASSPGTPALEAFF.

CDR3 loop: CSGGQGVGETQYF. The chain combines TRBV29-1 with TRBJ2-5; TCRdb indicates TRBD1, and absent DNA this call remains unverified. The CDR3 has 13 residues. CDR1 and CDR2 from the germline V gene are SQVTM and ANQGSEA.

The V and J genes are TRBV11-2 and TRBJ2-1; the D gene TCRdb calls, TRBD2, cannot be checked with no DNA. Germline lookup yields CDR1 SGHAT and CDR2 FQNNGV. CDR3 length: 14 residues. The CDR3 here is CASSFTRAANEQFF.

The rearrangement joins TRBV3-1 to TRBJ2-5. Per germline, CDR1 LGHDT and CDR2 YNNKEL (reference sequence). This CDR3 is built from 14 residues. The CDR3 loop is CASSQDGVRETQYF.

J is TRBJ2-7 and V is TRBV9; checking the TCRdb D call of TRBD2 is not possible without DNA. CDR1 SGDLS and CDR2 YYNGEE come from the germline V gene. This CDR3 contains 16 residues. The CDR3 loop reads CASSVGRLLAGDEQYF.

The V call is TRBV4-1, the J call TRBJ2-1; the D call of TRBD1 rests on TCRdb alone, since no DNA is present to check it. In germline, CDR1 is MGHRA, CDR2 YSYEKL. The CDR3 contains 15 residues. The CDR3 protein is CASSQEGVADNEQFF.

The V gene is TRBV11-3, the J gene TRBJ2-7. CDR3 size: 13 residues. The germline V gene encodes CDR1 SGHNT and CDR2 YENEEA. CDR3 residues: CASSMGPTYEQYF.

This sequence joins TRBV20-1 and TRBJ2-4; TCRdb selects TRBD2, and the lack of DNA leaves this call unchecked. This CDR3 region has 19 residues. Germline V gives CDR1 DFQATT, CDR2 SNEGSKA (reference sequence). CDR3 amino acids: CSARNNLAGAVVAKNTQYF.

V usage is TRBV9 and J usage is TRBJ2-4. This CDR3 spans 19 amino acids. Germline V gene sequence: CDR1 SGDLS, CDR2 YYNGEE. CDR3 in amino acids: CASSVGPRAFGEAKNIQYF.